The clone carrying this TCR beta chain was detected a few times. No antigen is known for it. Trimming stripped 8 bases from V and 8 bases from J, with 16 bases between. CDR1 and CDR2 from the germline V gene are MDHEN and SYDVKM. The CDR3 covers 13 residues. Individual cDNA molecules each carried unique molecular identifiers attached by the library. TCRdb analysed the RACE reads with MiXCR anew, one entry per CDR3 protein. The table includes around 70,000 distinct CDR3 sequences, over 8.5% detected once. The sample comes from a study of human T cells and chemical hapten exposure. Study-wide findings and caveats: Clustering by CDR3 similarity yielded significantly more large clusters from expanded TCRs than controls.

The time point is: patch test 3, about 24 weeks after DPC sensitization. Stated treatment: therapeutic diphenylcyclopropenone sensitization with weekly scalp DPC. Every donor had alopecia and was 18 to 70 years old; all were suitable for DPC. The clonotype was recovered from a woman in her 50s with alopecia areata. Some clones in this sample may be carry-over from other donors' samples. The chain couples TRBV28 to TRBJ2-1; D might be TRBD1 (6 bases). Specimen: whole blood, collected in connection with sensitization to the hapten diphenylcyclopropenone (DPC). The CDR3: CASRTGWRYEQFF. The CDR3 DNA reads TGTGCCAGCCGTACAGGGTGGAGGTATGAGCAGTTCTTC.